Detailed here is one T cell receptor (beta chain). Its antigen is not known. Each sample yielded at least 7 million isolated PBMCs. A second about 6 to 12 cycle PCR used barcoded and J-beta primers. Using its own MiXCR run on the 5' RACE reads, TCRdb lists one record per CDR3 protein. The sample shows about 780,000 distinct CDR3 sequences, 35% to 60% of them seen only once. The data derive from a study of blood T cells in healthy people across ages. Study results and caveats: Whereas aged donors had fewer naive CD4+ cells, long-lived donors had more of them and higher diversity.

Germline CDR1 is SQVTM and CDR2 is ANQGSEA. Trimming took 4 bases from V and 1 from J, leaving 10 bases between them. The CDR3 has 13 residues. The chain couples TRBV29-1 to TRBJ1-1, with D perhaps matching TRBD1 (6 bases). The sequence came from a man at least 80 years old in good health. What was sequenced was blood. CDR3 residues: CSVVDRTNTEAFF. The CDR3 DNA reads TGCAGCGTTGTCGACAGGACGAACACTGAAGCTTTCTTT.